This TCR beta chain was observed in a study of cytotoxic CD8 clonotypes in ibrutinib-treated CLL. Study context: Patient counts were 11 relapsed/refractory, roughly 16 treatment-naive and fewer than 18 IGHV unmutated.

Points from the study as a whole: Ibrutinib response saw clonality rise, and progression saw it return toward baseline.

CDR3 length equals 15 residues. CDR1 MNHNY and CDR2 SVGAGI come from the germline V gene (reference sequence). Trimming at V came to 7 bases and at J to 3 bases, leaving 7 bases not matched to a gene. On this clone: As yet, its antigen is unknown.

Some clones are missing from TCRdb's copy, which holds only in-frame ones; the method was immunoSEQ multiplex PCR. The table includes a few hundred thousand clones, around four fifths detected once. The material was PBMCs, obtained before ibrutinib treatment. The sequence was collected from a human donor with chronic lymphocytic leukemia. The genes are TRBV6-6 and TRBJ2-2, with TRBD1 matching over 8 bases. The DNA of the CDR3 is TGTGCCAGCAACCACAGGGGGGCCGACACCGGGGAGCTGTTTTTT. It codes for CASNHRGADTGELFF.